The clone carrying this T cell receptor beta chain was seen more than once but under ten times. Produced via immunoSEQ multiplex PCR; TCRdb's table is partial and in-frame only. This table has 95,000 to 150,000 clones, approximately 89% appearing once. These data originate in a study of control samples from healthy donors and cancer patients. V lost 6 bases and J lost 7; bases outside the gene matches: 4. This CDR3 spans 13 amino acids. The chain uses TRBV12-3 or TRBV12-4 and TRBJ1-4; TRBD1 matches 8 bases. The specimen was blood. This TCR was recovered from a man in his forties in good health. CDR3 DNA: TGTGCCAGCAGGGGGACAGGATCTGAAAAACTGTTTTTT. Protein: CASRGTGSEKLFF.